These 25 T cell receptor beta chains were sequenced from one sample in a study of identical twins (dated by TCRdb to about 2016). Library method: 5' RACE. These reads were obtained on an Illumina HiSeq 2000. The raw public data were reprocessed by TCRdb itself: fastp quality trimming at Q25, MiXCR clonotype calling, in-frame beta chains only. Each entry is one CDR3 protein sequence, shown with its most common DNA and genes. For this sample the table gives under 300,000 distinct CDR3 sequences, of which about 13% were detected only once. The top ten clones comprise 4% of the sample. This sample also belongs to another study, concerning yellow fever vaccine responses in identical twins.

The material sequenced was memory (CD45RO+) T cells sorted from blood. The sample's cell subset or site label, decoded: CD45RO+ enriched T cells. Receptor source: a woman aged 18-29 years in good health.

In its sample, this clonotype was seen a few times. The chain recombines TRBV3-1 with TRBJ2-1; D is perhaps TRBD2 (6 bases). The CDR3 length is 15 residues. V lost 7 bases and J lost 6, with 19 bases in between. Germline CDR1 LGHDT, CDR2 YNNKEL (reference sequence). This chain's CDR3 is CASNPGGPFLNEQFF. As DNA, the CDR3 is TGTGCCAGCAATCCCGGGGGACCCTTCCTCAATGAGCAGTTCTTC.

The chain is built from TRBV28 and TRBJ2-5; TRBD2 agrees at 9 bases. Germline lookup yields CDR1 MDHEN and CDR2 SYDVKM. The CDR3 spans 16 residues. The ends lost 6 bases at V and 1 base at J; junction bases unmatched: 9. The CDR3 DNA reads as TGTGCCAGCAGGGCAGCGGGGGGCGCCGCCCAAGAGACCCAGTACTTC. Its protein product is CASRAAGGAAQETQYF. Full variable domain (remainder filled in from reference TRBV28 and TRBJ2-5): DVKVTQSSRYLVKRTGEKVFLECVQDMDHENMFWYRQDPGLGLRLIYFSYDVKMKEKGDIPEGYSVSREKKERFSLILESASTNQTSMYLCASRAAGGAAQETQYFGPGTRLLVL.

This rearrangement joins TRBV7-9 to TRBJ2-7, with 8 nucleotides matching TRBD1. J was trimmed by 3 bases and V by 7 bases; bases with no gene match: 11. The CDR3 contains 15 residues. Per the germline V gene, CDR1 is SEHNR and CDR2 is FQNEAQ (reference sequence). The CDR3 reads CASNQQGENSYEQYF. CDR3 in DNA: TGTGCCAGCAACCAACAGGGGGAAAATAGCTACGAGCAGTACTTC.

This clonotype appeared many times. The CDR3 DNA sequence: TGCGCCAGCAGCCAAGTGGACTTAAGAAATGAGCAGTTCTTC. Translated, it gives CASSQVDLRNEQFF. This sequence joins TRBV4-3 and TRBJ2-1; possibly TRBD2 for D (5 bases). The length of the CDR3 is 14 residues. Germline assignment: CDR1 LGHNA and CDR2 YSLEER. The ends were cut back, 1 base at V and 7 bases at J, with 11 bases in the middle.

The chain carries TRBV27 and TRBJ2-7; TRBD1 might be the D (6 bases). This CDR3 contains 15 residues. The germline gives CDR1 MNHEY, CDR2 SMNVEV (reference sequence). The ends were cut back, 5 bases at V and 6 bases at J, with 20 bases in the middle. CDR3 sequence reads: CASSPLFQGKREQYF. In DNA form, the CDR3 reads TGTGCCAGCAGTCCCCTTTTTCAGGGGAAACGCGAGCAGTACTTC.

This clonotype has just a few counts. This sequence joins TRBV7-9 and TRBJ1-5; D possibly corresponds to TRBD1 (6 bases). The CDR3 sequence is 14 residues long. Deletions cut 5 bases from V and 3 bases from J, with 11 bases between. Looked up from germline, CDR1 is SEHNR and CDR2 is FQNEAQ (reference sequence). In DNA, the CDR3 is TGTGCCAGCAGCCCCGCAGGGGCCAATCAGCCCCAGCATTTT. Its protein is CASSPAGANQPQHF. The full variable domain, in which reference TRBV7-9 and TRBJ1-5 provide the parts outside the CDR3, is DTGVSQNPRHKITKRGQNVTFRCDPISEHNRLYWYRQTLGQGPEFLTYFQNEAQLEKSRLLSDRFSAERPKGSFSTLEIQRTEQGDSAMYLCASSPAGANQPQHFGDGTRLSIL.

This clonotype was seen repeatedly, ten times or more. Written as DNA, the CDR3 is TGCGCCAGCAGGGAGGGAGGAAATCAGCCCCAGCATTTT. It yields the protein CASREGGNQPQHF. The chain joins TRBV5-1 to TRBJ1-5; D is unclear. The CDR3 length is 13 residues. The germline gives CDR1 SGHRS, CDR2 YFSETQ. Deletions cut 5 bases from V and 4 bases from J, with 10 bases between.

This clonotype was counted a few times. The chain recombines TRBV12-3 or TRBV12-4 with TRBJ1-1, with 9 bases fitting TRBD1. V was pared by 5 bases and J by 2 bases, with 6 bases of the junction left unmatched. The CDR3 sequence is 15 residues long. As DNA, the CDR3 is TGTGCCAGCAGTATAGGGACAGGGAGAAACACTGAAGCTTTCTTT. Amino acids: CASSIGTGRNTEAFF.

The rearrangement joins TRBV6-4 to TRBJ1-1; 10 bases are a match to TRBD1. In germline, CDR1 is MRHNA, CDR2 SNTAGT. With V trimmed by 5 bases and J by 1 base, 1 base remained unmatched. The CDR3 consists of 14 residues. CDR3 amino acids: CASSRTGGNTEAFF. In DNA, the CDR3 is TGTGCCAGCAGTCGGACAGGGGGGAACACTGAAGCTTTCTTT.

In DNA form, the CDR3 reads TGTGCCAGCAGCCCCATGCCCGGGACTAGCGGGAGGTCGAGCACAGATACGCAGTATTTT. It specifies CASSPMPGTSGRSSTDTQYF. The chain joins TRBV11-2 to TRBJ2-3; 15 nucleotides line up with TRBD2. The CDR3 is 20 residues long. After removal of 5 bases from V and 0 bases from J, the junction contained 12 bases not matched to a gene. CDR1 and CDR2 from the germline V gene are SGHAT and FQNNGV.

This clonotype occurred many times. The rearrangement links TRBV4-1 to TRBJ2-5, with D perhaps matching TRBD1 or TRBD2 (5 bases each). The CDR3 length is 14 residues. The germline V gene encodes CDR1 MGHRA and CDR2 YSYEKL. V shed 3 bases and J shed 7 bases, with 15 bases lying between them. CDR3 nucleotides: TGCGCCAGCAGCCAGCCGGGACCCGCGGTGACCCAGTACTTC. Amino acids: CASSQPGPAVTQYF.

Many counts were recorded for this clonotype. The J gene is TRBJ2-3, the V gene TRBV20-1; D is undetermined. V was clipped by 4 bases and J by 7 bases, with 9 bases between them. The CDR3 is made up of 11 amino acids. Per the germline V gene, CDR1 is DFQATT and CDR2 is SNEGSKA (reference sequence). The CDR3 bases are TGCAGTGCTAATCTTGACAATACGCAGTATTTT. As protein: CSANLDNTQYF.

The rearrangement joins TRBV7-2 to TRBJ1-1, with D tentatively TRBD1 (5 bases). Trimming removed 5 bases at V and 4 bases at J, with 17 bases between. The germline gives CDR1 SGHTA, CDR2 FQGNSA. This CDR3 is built from 15 residues. CDR3 DNA sequence: TGTGCCAGCAGCACTATCAGGGAGAGGGGCACTGAAGCTTTCTTT. Encoded protein: CASSTIRERGTEAFF.

This chain uses TRBV12-3 or TRBV12-4 with TRBJ1-2; 7 bases match TRBD1. This CDR3 has 12 amino acids. V dropped 6 bases and J dropped 6; count of bases not matched to a gene: 4. CDR3 in amino acids: CASSKTGNGYTF. CDR3 DNA sequence: TGTGCCAGCAGCAAGACAGGGAATGGCTACACCTTC.

J is TRBJ2-7 and V is TRBV2, with 8 nucleotides matching TRBD1. V lost 4 bases, J lost 7 bases, and 6 bases stayed unmatched. Germline V gene data show CDR1 as SNHLY and CDR2 as FYNNEI. This CDR3 is 13 amino acids long. CDR3 region: CASSGDRPWEQYF. For the CDR3, the DNA is TGTGCCAGCAGTGGGGACAGGCCCTGGGAGCAGTACTTC.

This clonotype was found a few times. The chain combines TRBV9 with TRBJ2-5; D uncertain. Trimming shortened V by 2 bases and J by 9 bases, and 14 bases separated the two germline ends. The germline V gene has CDR1 SGDLS and CDR2 YYNGEE. The CDR3 has 13 amino acids. CDR3 residues: CASSVLGSGAQYF. DNA of the CDR3: TGTGCCAGCAGCGTGCTGGGTAGTGGGGCCCAGTACTTC.

The chain links TRBV29-1 to TRBJ2-3; D gene unclear. Germline assignment: CDR1 SQVTM and CDR2 ANQGSEA. This CDR3 is 13 amino acids long. The V end was cut by 4 bases, the J end by 1 base, with 9 bases between. CDR3 DNA sequence: TGCAGCGTTGGATTTGGGGGCACAGATACGCAGTATTTT. Its protein product is CSVGFGGTDTQYF.

The chain uses TRBV20-1 and TRBJ2-7; D unresolved. The V gene lost 0 bases and the J gene lost 2 bases, with 14 bases spanning the gap. Germline assignment: CDR1 DFQATT and CDR2 SNEGSKA (reference sequence). This CDR3 comprises 15 residues. CDR3 bases: TGCAGTGCTAGAGATTTCCTGGAAGGAGCCTACGAGCAGTACTTC. Its translation is CSARDFLEGAYEQYF.

This clonotype was detected a few times. The chain couples TRBV6-1 to TRBJ2-1, with D tentatively TRBD2 (6 bases). CDR3 length: 13 residues. V was pared by 8 bases and J by 6 bases, with 14 bases between. In germline, CDR1 is MNHNS, CDR2 SASEGT. Here the CDR3 DNA reads TGTGCCAGCCGGGACTCCGCAGCCAATGAGCAGTTCTTC. Translating gives CASRDSAANEQFF.

The chain uses TRBV20-1 and TRBJ2-3, with D perhaps matching TRBD1 or TRBD2 (5 bases each). CDR1 DFQATT and CDR2 SNEGSKA come from the germline V gene (reference sequence). V lost 2 bases and J lost 6, with 15 bases in between. The CDR3 is made up of 14 amino acids. CDR3 nucleotide sequence: TGCAGTGCTAGAATCGGGACGCGGCCGGATACGCAGTATTTT. It yields the protein CSARIGTRPDTQYF.

The gene calls are TRBV20-1 and TRBJ1-5, with 11 bases fitting TRBD1. V was clipped by 3 bases and J by 3 bases; unmatched bases: 10. This CDR3 comprises 17 residues. Germline CDR1 and CDR2: DFQATT and SNEGSKA (reference sequence). CDR3 residues: CSASWGQGEFHNQPQHF. The DNA of the CDR3 is TGCAGTGCTAGTTGGGGACAGGGGGAATTTCACAATCAGCCCCAGCATTTT.

This clonotype was recorded many times. CDR3 region: CASRLHRDEQFF. The DNA for the CDR3 is TGTGCCAGCAGACTCCATAGGGATGAGCAGTTCTTC. V usage is TRBV12-3 or TRBV12-4 and J usage is TRBJ2-1; no firm D call. This CDR3 is 12 amino acids long. Trimming stripped 6 bases from V and 8 bases from J, with 11 bases between.

This clonotype turned up a few times. The chain couples TRBV12-3 or TRBV12-4 to TRBJ2-3; D perhaps matches TRBD2 (5 bases). The CDR3 contains 14 residues. CDR3 DNA sequence: TGTGCGAACGCCCTAAGCGGTAGCACAGATACGCAGTATTTT. This sequence encodes CANALSGSTDTQYF.

The gene calls are TRBV20-1 and TRBJ2-7; D is unresolved. V lost 5 bases and J 4 bases, leaving 12 bases between the germline ends. From germline, CDR1 is DFQATT and CDR2 SNEGSKA (reference sequence). CDR3 size: 12 residues. The CDR3 DNA reads as TGCAGTGCTGCGACCAAATTATACGAGCAGTACTTC. It yields the protein CSAATKLYEQYF.

This clonotype was recorded at least ten times. The chain is built from TRBV4-3 and TRBJ2-2, with D unresolved. The CDR3 length is 15 residues. The V gene lost 1 base and the J gene lost 0 bases, with 6 bases spanning the gap. Germline values: CDR1 LGHNA, CDR2 YSLEER. The CDR3 DNA reads TGCGCCAGCAGCCAAGTACGCTCGAACACCGGGGAGCTGTTTTTT. Translated: CASSQVRSNTGELFF.